The present T cell receptor beta chain was sequenced within a study of metastatic and nonmetastatic thyroid tumors. The overall study: Peripheral blood and tumor or nodule samples from malignant and benign thyroid patients were compared.

This clone came up a few times. Thyroid surgery took place with no prior treatment in any patient. Germline-derived CDR1 and CDR2 are MNHEY and SMNVEV (reference sequence). This CDR3 contains 15 residues. Unmatched junction bases numbered 6, after V lost 4 bases and J lost 8 bases. In the original analysis: The authors used CDR3 differences across clinicopathological groups to build a distant-metastasis classifier for papillary thyroid cancer. TCRdb re-called clones via MiXCR from the PCR reads. The V and J calls and clone size come from TCRdb's table, not from the authors' own analysis. Here the sample spans around 70,000 clones, roughly 18% being singletons.

V usage is TRBV27 and J usage is TRBJ1-6; 9 positions match TRBD1. The sequence derives from a female donor with papillary thyroid cancer or a benign thyroid nodule (not recorded which). Some clones in this sample may be carry-over from other donors' samples. The source material was blood. CDR3 in DNA: TGTGCCAGCAGTTACGGGACAGGGTACGATTCACCCCTCCACTTT. It is translated as CASSYGTGYDSPLHF.